By sample share, the clone carrying this T cell receptor (beta chain) is medium-sized. Its antigen remains unidentified. In the PCR, 60 Vbeta and 13 Jbeta primers were used. Sequenced by immunoSEQ multiplex PCR; TCRdb stores in-frame clones only, minus some. The sample includes about 150,000 clones, 70% to 80% of them seen just once. The data derive from a study of cytomegalovirus exposure and HLA in healthy donors. Regarding the study as a whole: The study listed under 200 cytomegalovirus-associated TCR beta chains.

This CDR3 is 17 amino acids long. The trim removed 0 bases at V and 2 bases at J, leaving 6 bases unmatched. In germline, CDR1 is SEHNR, CDR2 FQNEAQ (reference sequence). This receptor was taken from a young man in good health and CMV-seropositive. The source material was PBMCs. The gene calls are TRBV7-9 and TRBJ2-5, with TRBD1 matching 10 bases. The CDR3 region has the DNA TGTGCCAGCAGCTTAGCGGGCGACAGGGGGCAACAAGAGACCCAGTACTTC. Protein sequence: CASSLAGDRGQQETQYF. The full variable domain, in which reference TRBV7-9 and TRBJ2-5 provide the parts outside the CDR3, is DTGVSQNPRHKITKRGQNVTFRCDPISEHNRLYWYRQTLGQGPEFLTYFQNEAQLEKSRLLSDRFSAERPKGSFSTLEIQRTEQGDSAMYLCASSLAGDRGQQETQYFGPGTRLLVL.